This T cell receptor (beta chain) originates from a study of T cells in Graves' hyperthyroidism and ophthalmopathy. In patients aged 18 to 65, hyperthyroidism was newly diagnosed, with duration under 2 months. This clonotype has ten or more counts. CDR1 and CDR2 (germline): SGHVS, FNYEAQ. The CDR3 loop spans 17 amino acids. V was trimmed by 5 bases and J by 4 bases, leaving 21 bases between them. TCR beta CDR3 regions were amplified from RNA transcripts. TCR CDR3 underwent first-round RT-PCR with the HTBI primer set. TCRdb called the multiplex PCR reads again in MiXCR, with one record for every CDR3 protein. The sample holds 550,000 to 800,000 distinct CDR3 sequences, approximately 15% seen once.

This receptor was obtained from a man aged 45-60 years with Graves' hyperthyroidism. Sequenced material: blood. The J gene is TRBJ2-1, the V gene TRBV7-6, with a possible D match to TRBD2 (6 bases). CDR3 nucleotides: TGTGCCAGCAGCACGGGGGTCCCCACGCTCTTGTACAATGAGCAGTTCTTC. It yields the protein CASSTGVPTLLYNEQFF. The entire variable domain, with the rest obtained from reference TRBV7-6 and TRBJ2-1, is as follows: GAGVSQSPRYKVTKRGQDVALRCDPISGHVSLYWYRQALGQGPEFLTYFNYEAQQDKSGLPNDRFSAERPEGSISTLTIQRTEQRDSAMYRCASSTGVPTLLYNEQFFGPGTRLTVL.